This T cell receptor (beta chain) is drawn from a study of T cell changes during pregnancy in multiple sclerosis. Here immunoSEQ multiplex PCR was the method, and the copy in TCRdb shows in-frame clones only, minus some. The top ten hold approximately 2.1% of the sample, which has 70,000 to 95,000 clones, 85% to 95% seen once. This CDR3 is built from 16 residues. Looked up from germline, CDR1 is SGHRS and CDR2 is YFSETQ. Trimming removed 0 bases from V and 4 bases from J; junction bases left unmatched: 7. This receptor was obtained from a female donor in good health, enrolled as a control in a pregnancy study. Sample: peripheral blood, taken in the second trimester of pregnancy. The chain links TRBV5-1 to TRBJ1-2, with 9 bases that match TRBD1. Here the CDR3 DNA reads TGCGCCAGCAGCTTGGAGGAATCGGGACAGGGCTATGGCTACACCTTC. Encoded protein: CASSLEESGQGYGYTF.